Each of the 20 T cell receptor beta chains below was sequenced from the same sample in a study of T cell repertoires in cytomegalovirus infection. TCRdb redid the calling of the reads with MiXCR, one entry per CDR3 protein. In the table there are about 180,000 distinct CDR3 sequences, about 15% of which are singletons. The sample comprised PBMCs. All receptors derive from a human donor in good health (CMV status not recorded). Some clones in this sample may be carry-over from other donors' samples.

This clonotype was seen many times. The V gene is TRBV10-1, the J gene TRBJ2-5; 11 nucleotides match TRBD2. The germline CDR1 and CDR2 sequences are WNHNN and SYGVQD (reference sequence). V shed 0 bases, J shed 5 bases, and the junction held 5 bases outside the gene matches. This CDR3 has 16 amino acids. In nucleotides, the CDR3 is TGCGCCAGCAGTGAGTCTGATAGCGGGGGGGCTGAGACCCAGTACTTC. It encodes CASSESDSGGAETQYF.

This clonotype was observed at least ten times. The chain employs TRBV7-2 and TRBJ2-1; D remains ambiguous. Germline CDR1 reads SGHTA; CDR2 reads FQGNSA. The V end lost 1 base, the J end lost 5 bases, and 6 bases lay between the germline ends. This CDR3 spans 13 amino acids. The CDR3 protein is CASSLGLHNEQFF. DNA for the CDR3: TGTGCCAGCAGCTTAGGCCTCCACAATGAGCAGTTCTTC.

This clonotype was seen many times. The CDR3 is CASSTLRDRGDEQYF. The CDR3 nucleotides are TGTGCCAGCAGCACACTCCGGGACAGGGGTGACGAGCAGTACTTC. The chain joins TRBV12-3 or TRBV12-4 to TRBJ2-7; the match to TRBD1 covers 10 bases. The ends lost 6 bases at V and 5 bases at J; junction bases unmatched: 10. The CDR3 is 15 amino acids.

The V call is TRBV7-9, the J call TRBJ1-3; D is perhaps TRBD1 (6 bases). Trimming stripped 7 bases from V and 0 bases from J, with 16 bases between. This CDR3 region has 16 residues. Looked up from germline, CDR1 is SEHNR and CDR2 is FQNEAQ (reference sequence). CDR3 sequence reads: CASILSRGFSGNTIYF. CDR3 in DNA: TGTGCCAGCATACTTAGCAGGGGATTCTCTGGAAACACCATATATTTT.

This clonotype was observed at least ten times. The chain links TRBV7-2 to TRBJ2-1, with 7 positions matching TRBD1. The CDR3 is 16 residues long. Germline V lookup: CDR1 SGHTA, CDR2 FQGNSA. V trimming: 0 bases; J trimming: 9 bases; junction bases outside the gene matches: 11. Written as DNA, the CDR3 is TGTGCCAGCAGCTTAGCGACAGGGAACGTCTATGGTGAGCAGTTCTTC. This sequence encodes CASSLATGNVYGEQFF.

This clonotype was observed at least ten times. The V gene is TRBV5-1, the J gene TRBJ1-1; the D is unclear. Trimming took off 0 bases at V and 0 bases at J, with 6 bases between the two ends. CDR1 and CDR2 (germline): SGHRS, YFSETQ. The CDR3 contains 14 residues. The CDR3 sequence: CASSLARMNTEAFF. For the CDR3, the DNA is TGCGCCAGCAGCTTGGCACGGATGAACACTGAAGCTTTCTTT.

This clonotype was found a few times. The chain has TRBV7-9 and TRBJ1-2; the D is unclear. Per germline, CDR1 SEHNR and CDR2 FQNEAQ (reference sequence). V lost 5 bases, J lost 0 bases, and 10 bases lay in between. CDR3 length: 14 residues. DNA for the CDR3: TGTGCCAGCAGCCCCGGCGGAGCTAACTATGGCTACACCTTC. Translation gives CASSPGGANYGYTF.

This clonotype was observed a few times. V gene TRBV20-1 combines with J gene TRBJ1-6, with D perhaps matching TRBD1 (5 bases). The CDR3 runs to 14 residues. The V end was cut by 0 bases, the J end by 7 bases, with 10 bases between. Germline V gene sequence: CDR1 DFQATT, CDR2 SNEGSKA (reference sequence). This CDR3 is CSARDGAGNSPLHF. In nucleotides, the CDR3 is TGCAGTGCTAGAGATGGGGCGGGGAATTCACCCCTCCACTTT.

This clonotype was counted a few times. Germline is not matched at one junction end, which may reflect a read error. The chain carries TRBV5-3 and TRBJ2-1; D ambiguous. TRBV5-3 is an ORF, with its function uncertain. The CDR3 is 11 amino acids. The CDR3 is CASSSSNEQFF. DNA for the CDR3: TGTGCCAGCAGCTCTAGTAATGAGCAGTTCTTC.

This clonotype showed up many times. The chain couples TRBV7-9 to TRBJ1-3; no definite D call. The CDR3 loop spans 12 amino acids. Germline CDR1 is SEHNR and CDR2 is FQNEAQ (reference sequence). The V gene lost 7 bases and the J gene lost 9 bases, with 13 bases spanning the gap. DNA for the CDR3: TGTGCCAGCATCTCGCCCCGGGGCACCATATATTTT. Translation gives CASISPRGTIYF.

This clonotype occurred many times. This chain uses TRBV28 with TRBJ1-1; D might be TRBD1 (6 bases). Trimming took off 8 bases at V and 1 base at J, with 14 bases between the two ends. CDR3 length equals 14 residues. The V gene's germline CDR1 is MDHEN and CDR2 SYDVKM. The DNA for the CDR3 is TGTGCCAGCGCGACCCCGGACAGGAACACTGAAGCTTTCTTT. Protein product: CASATPDRNTEAFF.

Concerning this clonotype itself: One end of the junction does not line up with germline, which may come from a read error. This rearrangement joins TRBV20-1 to TRBJ1-1; TRBD1 agrees at 7 bases. CDR1 DFQATT and CDR2 SNEGSKA come from the germline V gene (reference sequence). The CDR3 is 14 residues long. CDR3 sequence (DNA): TGCAGTGCTAAAGACAGGGCGCCGAACACTGAAGCTTGCTTT. Its protein is CSAKDRAPNTEACF.

This clonotype showed up many times. The CDR3 DNA is TGTGCCAGCAGTCCCCGACAGGAAACCTACGAGCAGTACTTC. This encodes CASSPRQETYEQYF. The chain uses TRBV28 and TRBJ2-7; tentative D call: TRBD1 (6 bases). The CDR3 runs 14 residues. Trimming took 5 bases from V and 2 from J, leaving 13 bases between them. Germline CDR1 is MDHEN and CDR2 is SYDVKM.

This clonotype was counted between two and nine times. The chain uses TRBV19 and TRBJ2-1; 7 nucleotides agree with TRBD1. Germline values: CDR1 LNHDA, CDR2 SQIVND (reference sequence). The ends lost 9 bases at V and 5 bases at J; junction bases unmatched: 7. The CDR3 covers 13 residues. The CDR3 loop is CASRDRVDNEQFF. The CDR3 bases are TGTGCCAGCCGTGACAGGGTTGACAATGAGCAGTTCTTC.

V is TRBV10-3 and J is TRBJ1-5; D is possibly TRBD1 (6 bases). This CDR3 is 16 amino acids long. The ends were cut back, 0 bases at V and 4 bases at J, with 13 bases in the middle. CDR1 is ENHRY, CDR2 SYGVKD, per germline. DNA for the CDR3: TGTGCCATCAGTGAGTCAGGGGGGGCCTGGAATCAGCCCCAGCATTTT. It is translated as CAISESGGAWNQPQHF.

This clonotype was seen at least ten times. The genes are TRBV7-2 and TRBJ2-2; D uncertain. The CDR3 covers 18 residues. Germline CDR1 SGHTA, CDR2 FQGNSA. V lost 2 bases and J lost 0, with 16 bases in between. The CDR3, as DNA: TGTGCCAGCAGCTTAAGACGTTTGGCTTTTTCGAACACCGGGGAGCTGTTTTTT. Amino acids: CASSLRRLAFSNTGELFF.

The J gene is TRBJ2-7, the V gene TRBV6-1; D gene ambiguous. This CDR3 contains 12 residues. The germline V gene has CDR1 MNHNS and CDR2 SASEGT. The CDR3 reads CVVGKVSYEQYF. The CDR3 nucleotides are TGTGTAGTGGGAAAGGTCTCCTACGAGCAGTACTTC.

This clonotype showed up just a few times. The chain combines TRBV14 with TRBJ1-1; D not resolved. Germline lookup yields CDR1 SGHDN and CDR2 FVKESK. The V end was cut by 0 bases, the J end by 0 bases, with 14 bases between. The CDR3 length is 17 residues. CDR3 sequence (DNA): TGTGCCAGCAGCCAAGAGATGATCGGCGGTCTGAACACTGAAGCTTTCTTT. Translated, it gives CASSQEMIGGLNTEAFF.

This clonotype was seen many times. This rearrangement joins TRBV7-9 to TRBJ2-3; TRBD2 aligns across 8 bases. CDR1 is SEHNR, CDR2 FQNEAQ, per germline (reference sequence). The CDR3 runs to 16 residues. J gave up 0 bases and V 5 bases, and 7 bases lay outside the gene matches. The CDR3: CASSGGLAPSTDTQYF. The CDR3 DNA is TGTGCCAGCAGCGGCGGACTAGCCCCTAGCACAGATACGCAGTATTTT. The variable domain in full, completed from reference TRBV7-9 and TRBJ2-3, reads DTGVSQNPRHKITKRGQNVTFRCDPISEHNRLYWYRQTLGQGPEFLTYFQNEAQLEKSRLLSDRFSAERPKGSFSTLEIQRTEQGDSAMYLCASSGGLAPSTDTQYFGPGTRLTVL.

The table lists this clonotype with many counts. The chain recombines TRBV7-2 with TRBJ2-1; TRBD1 matches at 9 bases. The V segment lost 5 bases and the J segment 0 bases; nucleotides outside the gene matches: 8. The CDR3 covers 17 residues. Germline V gene lookup returns CDR1 SGHTA and CDR2 FQGNSA. DNA of the CDR3: TGTGCCAGCAGCCCACACCCGGGACAGGGCTCCTACAATGAGCAGTTCTTC. Translation gives CASSPHPGQGSYNEQFF.